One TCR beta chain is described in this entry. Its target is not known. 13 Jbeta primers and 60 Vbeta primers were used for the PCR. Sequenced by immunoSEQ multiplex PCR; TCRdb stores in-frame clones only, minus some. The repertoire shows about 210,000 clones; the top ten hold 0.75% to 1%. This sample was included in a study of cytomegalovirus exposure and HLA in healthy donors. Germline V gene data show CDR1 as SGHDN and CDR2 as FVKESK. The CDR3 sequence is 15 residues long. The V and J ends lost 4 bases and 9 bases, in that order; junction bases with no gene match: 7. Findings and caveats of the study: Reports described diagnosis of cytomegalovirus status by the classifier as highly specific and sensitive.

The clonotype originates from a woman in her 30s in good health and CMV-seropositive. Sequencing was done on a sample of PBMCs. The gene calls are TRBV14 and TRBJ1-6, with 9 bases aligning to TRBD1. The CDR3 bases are TGTGCCAGCAGCCGAGGACAGGGGTTAAGTTCACCCCTCCACTTT. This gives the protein CASSRGQGLSSPLHF.